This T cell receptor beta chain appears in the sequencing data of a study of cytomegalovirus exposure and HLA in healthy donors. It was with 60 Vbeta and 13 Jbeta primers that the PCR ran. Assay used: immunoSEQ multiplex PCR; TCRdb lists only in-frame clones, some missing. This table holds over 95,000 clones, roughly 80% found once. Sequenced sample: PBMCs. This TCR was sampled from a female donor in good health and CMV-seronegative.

CDR3: CASTPLPAGQGETQYF. CDR3 bases: TGTGCCAGCACCCCCCTACCAGCGGGGCAGGGAGAGACCCAGTACTTC. The V and J genes are TRBV6-6 and TRBJ2-5; TRBD2 matches at 7 bases. The V segment lost 7 bases and the J segment 4 bases; nucleotides outside the gene matches: 15. CDR3 size: 16 residues. Per germline, CDR1 MNHNY and CDR2 SVGAGI (reference sequence).